This T cell receptor beta chain appears in the sequencing data of a study of T cells after yellow fever vaccination. Study details: Preparing low-cell-number fractions relied on SMART-Seq v4 Ultra Low Input. Overall study findings and caveats: Highly abundant clonotypes carried over from the bulk population could end up in FACS-sorted repertoires as contaminants. Clonotypes found in both CD4 and CD8 compartments made up a small share.

The table lists this clonotype with a few counts. Its antigen is unknown. Each CDR3 protein is one row after TCRdb ran MiXCR on the 5' RACE reads. Of hundreds of thousands of distinct CDR3 sequences listed, 7.5% to 9% are singletons. V gave up 3 bases and J gave up 0 bases, with 6 bases separating them. The CDR3 totals 15 residues. The V gene's germline CDR1 is SGHTA and CDR2 FQGNSA. The origin of this receptor is a man between 18 and 35 years old who received the YFV17D yellow fever vaccine. The specimen was CD4+ T cells sorted from PBMCs, collected 5 days after the yellow fever booster vaccination. The chain links TRBV7-2 to TRBJ2-6; D unclear. The DNA of the CDR3 is TGTGCCAGCAGCTTTTATTACTCTGGGGCCAACGTCCTGACTTTC. Amino acids: CASSFYYSGANVLTF.